This TCR beta chain derives from a study of T cells in localized non-small cell lung cancer. TCRdb's table, derived via immunoSEQ multiplex PCR, lists solely in-frame clones and lacks some. The repertoire holds 1,900 or so clones, with about 22% as singletons. Findings and caveats of the study: Only one tumor region was sequenced, so heterogeneity remains possible. The appearance of a median approximately 57 of the top 100 tumor clones was seen in adjacent lung.

Comments on this clone: Its antigen is unidentified.

This material consisted of lung tumor tissue, taken before any cancer treatment. This clonotype was obtained from a female donor of 60 years or more with stage II squamous cell lung carcinoma.

CDR3 region: CASRNSGGPETQYF. The CDR3, as DNA: TGTGCCAGCAGGAATTCCGGAGGGCCGGAGACCCAGTACTTC. This chain joins TRBV9 and TRBJ2-5, with D possibly matching TRBD2 (6 bases). The CDR3 runs to 14 residues. CDR1 SGDLS and CDR2 YYNGEE come from the germline V gene. The V gene lost 5 bases and the J gene lost 5 bases, with 16 bases spanning the gap.